Listed below are T cell receptor beta chains from one sample, sequenced in a study of cytomegalovirus exposure and HLA in healthy donors. The protocol was immunoSEQ multiplex PCR, while the TCRdb copy is restricted to in-frame clones and leaves out a portion. This sample yields 200,000 to 250,000 clones, of which approximately 87% are seen a single time; roughly 5.5% belongs to the top ten. The sequencing sample was made of PBMCs. Receptor source: a woman under 30 in good health and CMV-seronegative. Both conserved end residues are part of each CDR3. D genes are given only for firm matches. Clone size is shown for a subset of rows, as once, few, many or a class of expanded clone.

j_gene: TRBJ2-7; v_gene: TRBV10-2; d_gene: NA; abundance: NA; CDR3aa: CASSESIWGAQTYEQYF; CDR3nt: TGCGCCAGCAGTGAGTCTATATGGGGGGCACAGACCTACGAGCAGTACTTC
j_gene: TRBJ2-7; v_gene: TRBV9; d_gene: NA; abundance: once; CDR3aa: CASSVGIQAYEQYF; CDR3nt: TGTGCCAGCAGCGTAGGAATCCAGGCATACGAGCAGTACTTC
j_gene: TRBJ2-1; v_gene: TRBV5-1; d_gene: TRBD2; abundance: NA; CDR3aa: CASSLASSGTSGRSNEQFF; CDR3nt: TGCGCCAGCAGCTTGGCGAGCTCCGGGACTAGCGGGAGGAGCAATGAGCAGTTCTTC
j_gene: TRBJ2-1; v_gene: TRBV20-1; d_gene: NA; abundance: NA; CDR3aa: CSAREAGEQFF; CDR3nt: TGCAGTGCTAGAGAAGCCGGTGAGCAGTTCTTC
j_gene: TRBJ1-2; v_gene: TRBV2; d_gene: NA; abundance: few; CDR3aa: CASSEAIWADYGYTF; CDR3nt: TGTGCCAGCAGTGAAGCTATCTGGGCAGACTATGGCTACACCTTC
j_gene: TRBJ1-2; v_gene: TRBV27; d_gene: TRBD1; abundance: once; CDR3aa: CASSLSPNRQGLGYTF; CDR3nt: TGTGCCAGCAGTTTAAGCCCTAACCGACAGGGTTTAGGCTACACCTTC
j_gene: TRBJ1-1; v_gene: TRBV6-5; d_gene: NA; abundance: NA; CDR3aa: CASSPHPSGNTEAFF; CDR3nt: TGTGCCAGCAGCCCTCATCCCTCAGGGAACACTGAAGCTTTCTTT
j_gene: TRBJ1-2; v_gene: TRBV28; d_gene: TRBD1; abundance: NA; CDR3aa: CASSLNRGSSYGYTF; CDR3nt: TGTGCCAGCAGTTTGAACAGGGGGAGCAGCTATGGCTACACCTTC
j_gene: TRBJ1-1; v_gene: TRBV5-1; d_gene: NA; abundance: NA; CDR3aa: CASSLYLGVNTEAFF; CDR3nt: TGCGCCAGCAGCTTGTATCTGGGGGTAAACACTGAAGCTTTCTTT
j_gene: TRBJ1-1; v_gene: TRBV5-1; d_gene: NA; abundance: NA; CDR3aa: CASSPQGGGDEAFF; CDR3nt: TGCGCCAGCAGCCCTCAGGGAGGAGGCGACGAAGCTTTCTTT
j_gene: TRBJ2-7; v_gene: TRBV28; d_gene: NA; abundance: NA; CDR3aa: CASTHGGLRGQYF; CDR3nt: TGTGCCAGCACTCATGGGGGCTTAAGGGGGCAGTACTTC
j_gene: TRBJ1-2; v_gene: TRBV7-9; d_gene: NA; abundance: once; CDR3aa: CASSLVRQVTSNYGYTF; CDR3nt: TGTGCCAGCAGCTTAGTACGACAGGTGACTTCTAACTATGGCTACACCTTC
j_gene: TRBJ2-1; v_gene: TRBV5-1; d_gene: TRBD2; abundance: NA; CDR3aa: CASSLVRGVNNEQFF; CDR3nt: TGCGCCAGCAGCTTGGTCCGGGGGGTTAACAATGAGCAGTTCTTC
j_gene: TRBJ1-5; v_gene: TRBV2; d_gene: NA; abundance: NA; CDR3aa: CASGLSGVNQPQHF; CDR3nt: TGTGCCAGCGGATTATCAGGGGTCAATCAGCCCCAGCATTTT
j_gene: TRBJ2-7; v_gene: TRBV25-1; d_gene: TRBD2; abundance: NA; CDR3aa: CASSEGGRNYEQYF; CDR3nt: TGTGCCAGCAGTGAGGGCGGGAGGAACTACGAGCAGTACTTC
j_gene: TRBJ1-2; v_gene: TRBV6-1; d_gene: TRBD1; abundance: NA; CDR3aa: CASSEVLLSPGGGYTF; CDR3nt: TGTGCCAGCAGTGAAGTTTTGCTGTCGCCAGGGGGTGGCTACACCTTC
j_gene: TRBJ2-1; v_gene: TRBV15; d_gene: TRBD2; abundance: NA; CDR3aa: CATSHWASGSNEQFF; CDR3nt: TGTGCCACCAGCCATTGGGCTAGCGGGAGTAATGAGCAGTTCTTC
j_gene: TRBJ2-2; v_gene: TRBV25-1; d_gene: NA; abundance: NA; CDR3aa: CASQTQESGLAGELFF; CDR3nt: TGTGCCAGCCAGACCCAGGAGTCAGGTTTGGCCGGGGAGCTGTTTTTT
j_gene: TRBJ2-1; v_gene: TRBV28; d_gene: TRBD2; abundance: NA; CDR3aa: CASRGLAGRNEQFF; CDR3nt: TGTGCCAGCAGGGGACTAGCGGGAAGGAATGAGCAGTTCTTC
j_gene: TRBJ1-5; v_gene: TRBV7-9; d_gene: NA; abundance: NA; CDR3aa: CASSFRDNQPQHF; CDR3nt: TGTGCCAGCAGCTTCAGGGACAATCAGCCCCAGCATTTT